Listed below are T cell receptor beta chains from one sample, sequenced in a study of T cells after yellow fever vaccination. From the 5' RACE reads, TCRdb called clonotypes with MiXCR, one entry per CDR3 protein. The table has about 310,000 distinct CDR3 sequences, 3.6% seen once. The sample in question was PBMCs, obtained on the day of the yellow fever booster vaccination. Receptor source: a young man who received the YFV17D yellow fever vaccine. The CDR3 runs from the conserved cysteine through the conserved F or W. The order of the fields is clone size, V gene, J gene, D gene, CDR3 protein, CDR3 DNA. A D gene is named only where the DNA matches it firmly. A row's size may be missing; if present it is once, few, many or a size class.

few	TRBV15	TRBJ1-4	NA	CATSRLPGIGLKEKLFF	TGTGCCACCAGCAGATTGCCAGGGATAGGGCTAAAAGAAAAACTGTTTTTT
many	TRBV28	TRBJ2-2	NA	CATLREELFF	TGTGCCACCCTCCGAGAGGAGCTGTTTTTT
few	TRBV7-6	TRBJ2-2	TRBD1	CASSPRDSHREELFF	TGTGCCAGCAGCCCCCGGGACAGTCACCGAGAGGAGCTGTTTTTT
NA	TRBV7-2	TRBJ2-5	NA	CASSSYEQETQYF	TGTGCCAGCAGCTCCTACGAACAAGAGACCCAGTACTTC
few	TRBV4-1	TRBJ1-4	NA	CASSQDLGPGTKKLFF	TGCGCCAGCAGCCAAGATCTCGGGCCTGGGACTAAAAAACTGTTTTTT
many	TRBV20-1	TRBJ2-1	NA	CSARERSSYNEQFF	TGCAGTGCTAGGGAGCGGAGCTCCTACAATGAGCAGTTCTTC
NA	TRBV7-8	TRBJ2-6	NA	CASSPTTSGANVLTF	TGTGCCAGCAGCCCTACTACCTCTGGGGCCAACGTCCTGACTTTC
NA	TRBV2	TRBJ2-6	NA	CASSTRVISGANVLTF	TGTGCCAGCAGTACCCGTGTTATATCTGGGGCCAACGTCCTGACTTTC
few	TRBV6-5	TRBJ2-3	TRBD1	CASRWDRATDTQYF	TGTGCCAGCAGATGGGACAGAGCGACAGATACGCAGTATTTT
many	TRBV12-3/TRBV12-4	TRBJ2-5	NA	CASNDPGRETQYF	TGTGCCAGCAACGACCCGGGCCGGGAGACCCAGTACTTC
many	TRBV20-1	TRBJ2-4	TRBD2	CSARVIAGGPTKNIQYF	TGCAGTGCTAGAGTAATAGCGGGGGGGCCTACCAAAAACATTCAGTACTTC
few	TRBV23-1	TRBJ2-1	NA	CASSHLDSYEQFF	TGCGCCAGCAGTCACCTAGACAGCTATGAGCAGTTCTTC
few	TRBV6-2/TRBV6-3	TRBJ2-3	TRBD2	CACTWRGSRVDTQYF	TGTGCCTGCACCTGGCGGGGGTCCCGCGTAGATACGCAGTATTTT
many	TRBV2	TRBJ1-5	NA	CASSVVGQPQHF	TGTGCCAGCAGCGTTGTGGGTCAGCCCCAGCATTTT
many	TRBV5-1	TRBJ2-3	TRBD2	CASSGTSGASTDTQYF	TGCGCCAGCAGCGGGACTAGCGGGGCTAGCACAGATACGCAGTATTTT
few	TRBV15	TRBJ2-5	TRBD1	CATSRELTGGEETQYF	TGTGCCACCAGCAGAGAATTGACAGGGGGCGAAGAGACCCAGTACTTC
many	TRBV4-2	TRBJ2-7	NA	CASSQDPGAGEQYF	TGTGCCAGCAGCCAAGACCCCGGGGCAGGCGAGCAGTACTTC
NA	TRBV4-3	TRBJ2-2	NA	CASSQRFTGYTGELFF	TGCGCCAGCAGCCAAAGGTTTACAGGATACACCGGGGAGCTGTTTTTT
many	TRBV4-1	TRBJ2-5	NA	CASSQEVRNQETQYF	TGCGCCAGCAGCCAAGAAGTCAGGAACCAAGAGACCCAGTACTTC
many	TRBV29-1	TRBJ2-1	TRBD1	CSVTGGAYNEQFF	TGCAGCGTGACAGGGGGGGCTTACAATGAGCAGTTCTTC
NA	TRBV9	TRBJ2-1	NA	CASSVVGGEQFF	TGTGCCAGCAGCGTAGTAGGGGGAGAGCAGTTCTTC
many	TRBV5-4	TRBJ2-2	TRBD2	CASSLGASGGPGVGELFF	TGTGCCAGCAGCTTGGGGGCTAGCGGGGGGCCGGGTGTCGGGGAGCTGTTTTTT
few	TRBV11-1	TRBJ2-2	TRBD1	CASTSLGTGYTGELFF	TGTGCCAGCACAAGCCTTGGGACAGGATACACCGGGGAGCTGTTTTTT
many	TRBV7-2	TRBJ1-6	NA	CASSLAQGSYNSPLHF	TGTGCCAGCAGCTTAGCCCAGGGGTCCTATAATTCACCCCTCCACTTT
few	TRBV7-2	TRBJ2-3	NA	CASSPYRSKFATDTQYF	TGTGCCAGCAGCCCTTACCGTTCTAAGTTCGCCACAGATACGCAGTATTTT
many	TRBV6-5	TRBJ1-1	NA	CASSTREGAEAFF	TGTGCCAGCAGTACCAGGGAGGGCGCTGAAGCTTTCTTT
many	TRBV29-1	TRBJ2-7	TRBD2	CSVKTSGFLVEQYF	TGCAGCGTCAAGACTAGCGGGTTTCTTGTCGAGCAGTACTTC
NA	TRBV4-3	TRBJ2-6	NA	CASSQDTVAGANVLTF	TGCGCCAGCAGCCAAGATACGGTAGCTGGGGCCAACGTCCTGACTTTC
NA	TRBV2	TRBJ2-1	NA	CASSVWGRNNEQFF	TGTGCCAGCAGTGTATGGGGGCGAAACAATGAGCAGTTCTTC
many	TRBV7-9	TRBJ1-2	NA	CASSSPLLSLTIPLYGYTF	TGTGCCAGCAGCTCTCCGCTCCTATCCCTGACGATCCCCCTCTATGGCTACACCTTC
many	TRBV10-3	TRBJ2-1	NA	CAISDRGLREQFF	TGTGCCATCAGTGATCGGGGTCTGAGAGAGCAGTTCTTC
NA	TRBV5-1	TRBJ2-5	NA	CASSLKASARRVGETQYF	TGCGCCAGCAGCTTAAAGGCTAGCGCCAGGCGTGTGGGAGAGACCCAGTACTTC
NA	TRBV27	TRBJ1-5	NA	CASSLYKNQPQHF	TGTGCCAGCAGTTTATATAAGAATCAGCCCCAGCATTTT
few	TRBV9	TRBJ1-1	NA	CASSAGRNTEAFF	TGTGCCAGCAGCGCCGGAAGGAACACTGAAGCTTTCTTT
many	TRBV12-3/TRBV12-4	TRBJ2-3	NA	CASSLRPTYTDTQYF	TGTGCCAGCAGTTTACGACCCACTTACACAGATACGCAGTATTTT
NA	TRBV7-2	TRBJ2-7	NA	CASSPHSGLREQYF	TGTGCCAGCAGCCCGCACTCGGGGTTACGCGAGCAGTACTTC
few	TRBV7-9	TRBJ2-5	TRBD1	CASSPRDRDYIEETQYF	TGTGCCAGCAGCCCCCGGGACAGGGACTACATTGAAGAGACCCAGTACTTC
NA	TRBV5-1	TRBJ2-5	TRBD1	CASSLWGGQGEGETQYF	TGCGCCAGCAGCTTATGGGGGGGACAGGGAGAAGGAGAGACCCAGTACTTC
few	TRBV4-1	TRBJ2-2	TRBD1	CASSQEQGPNTGELFF	TGCGCCAGCAGCCAGGAACAGGGGCCGAACACCGGGGAGCTGTTTTTT
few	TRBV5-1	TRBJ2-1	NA	CASSLEGTSEQFF	TGCGCCAGCAGCCTGGAGGGGACGAGTGAGCAGTTCTTC
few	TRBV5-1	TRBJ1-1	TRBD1	CASSAGTGVRVRTEAFF	TGCGCCAGCAGCGCCGGAACAGGGGTTCGGGTAAGAACTGAAGCTTTCTTT
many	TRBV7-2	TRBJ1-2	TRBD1	CASSPGQEGGYTF	TGTGCCAGCAGCCCAGGACAGGAGGGAGGCTACACCTTC